The 9 T cell receptor beta chains reported below all come from one sample, sequenced in a study of monozygotic twins with cystic fibrosis. The data were produced by immunoSEQ multiplex PCR, yet TCRdb's version contains in-frame clones alone and is incomplete. The repertoire consists of 9,500 to 10,000 clones, with 98% to 99% occurring once and the leading ten covering 0.2% to 0.3%. Material for sequencing was blood. The source of these receptors is a girl aged 2 to 9 with cystic fibrosis.

The chain carries TRBV2 and TRBJ2-7, with D tentatively TRBD1 (5 bases). CDR1 SNHLY and CDR2 FYNNEI come from the germline V gene. V gave up 7 bases and J gave up 3 bases, with 13 bases separating them. The CDR3 is 13 residues long. The CDR3 sequence is CASTLDTFYEQYF. As DNA, the CDR3 is TGTGCCAGCACCTTGGACACATTCTACGAGCAGTACTTC.

The CDR3 loop is CASSETPGRTDTQYF. CDR3 bases: TGTGCCAGCAGTGAAACCCCAGGGCGCACAGATACGCAGTATTTT. This rearrangement joins TRBV6-1 to TRBJ2-3; a possible D gene is TRBD1 (5 bases). V dropped 2 bases and J dropped 1 base, with 10 bases sitting between them. Germline loops: CDR1 MNHNS, CDR2 SASEGT. The CDR3 is made up of 15 amino acids.

The chain is built from TRBV5-1 and TRBJ2-5, with 13 nucleotides matching TRBD2. CDR1 is SGHRS and CDR2 is YFSETQ in the germline V gene. The junction had 7 bases not matched to a gene; V was cut back by 0 bases and J by 5 bases. The CDR3 has 17 residues. CDR3 residues: CASSLGLAGGGGETQYF. The DNA for the CDR3 is TGCGCCAGCAGCTTGGGACTAGCGGGAGGAGGCGGGGAGACCCAGTACTTC.

V and J are TRBV4-3 and TRBJ1-1; no clear D gene. From germline, CDR1 is LGHNA and CDR2 YSLEER. The CDR3 consists of 13 residues. V was trimmed by 0 bases and J by 11 bases, leaving 13 bases between them. The CDR3 loop is CASSQDMATRAFF. CDR3 coding DNA: TGCGCCAGCAGCCAAGATATGGCGACGCGGGCTTTCTTT.

The chain uses TRBV18 and TRBJ2-1; TRBD2 might be the D (6 bases). CDR1 is KGHSH, CDR2 LQKENI, per germline. Trimming took 4 bases from V and 7 from J, leaving 17 bases between them. The CDR3 covers 15 residues. This chain's CDR3 is CASSLFRDSQNEQFF. Written as DNA, the CDR3 is TGTGCCAGCTCACTTTTCCGGGACTCACAAAATGAGCAGTTCTTC. Using reference TRBV18 and TRBJ2-1 for the parts outside the CDR3, the full variable domain is NAGVMQNPRHLVRRRGQEARLRCSPMKGHSHVYWYRQLPEEGLKFMVYLQKENIIDESGMPKERFSAEFPKEGPSILRIQQVVRGDSAAYFCASSLFRDSQNEQFFGPGTRLTVL.

The V gene is TRBV19, the J gene TRBJ1-5; possibly TRBD1 for D (6 bases). This CDR3 is built from 18 residues. Trimming removed 3 bases at V and 4 bases at J, with 22 bases between. Germline V gene data show CDR1 as LNHDA and CDR2 as SQIVND (reference sequence). CDR3 sequence reads: CASSMWDVGGGRNQPQHF. CDR3 DNA sequence: TGTGCCAGTAGTATGTGGGATGTCGGGGGGGGCCGGAATCAGCCCCAGCATTTT.

This chain connects TRBV7-2 to TRBJ2-7; D is undetermined. The V gene lost 5 bases and the J gene lost 1 base, with 18 bases spanning the gap. The CDR3 extends over 16 amino acids. Germline V gene sequence: CDR1 SGHTA, CDR2 FQGNSA. CDR3 loop: CASSPRTQFISYEQYF. The CDR3 DNA follows: TGTGCCAGCAGCCCTAGGACCCAATTCATATCCTACGAGCAGTACTTC.

The V and J genes are TRBV5-4 and TRBJ2-7; D may match TRBD1 or TRBD2 (5 bases each). CDR3 size: 12 residues. The germline V gene has CDR1 SGHNT and CDR2 YYREEE (reference sequence). The V end lost 3 bases, the J end lost 5 bases, and 9 bases lay between the germline ends. In DNA form, the CDR3 reads TGTGCCAGCAGCTACGGGGCCCACGAGCAGTACTTC. Protein product: CASSYGAHEQYF.

The genes are TRBV5-4 and TRBJ2-1; tentative D call: TRBD2 (6 bases). This CDR3 is built from 15 residues. V was clipped by 0 bases and J by 4 bases, with 11 bases between them. CDR1 is SGHNT, CDR2 YYREEE, per germline (reference sequence). The CDR3 DNA is TGTGCCAGCAGCTTGGTAGGAGGGATTTACAATGAGCAGTTCTTC. Amino acid sequence: CASSLVGGIYNEQFF.